This note documents a single TCR beta chain sequence. This sample was taken from a study of blood T cell repertoires in COVID-19. The table came from immunoSEQ multiplex PCR; TCRdb's copy has only in-frame clones and leaves some out. Of fewer than 200,000 clones detected, more than 85% appear once; the ten largest clones hold around 23%. Living in 25 or so US areas, the participants were between roughly 18 and 90 years of age. In assigning cohorts, the study relied on participant-reported clinical history. Germline loops: CDR1 SGHNT, CDR2 YENEEA. This CDR3 is built from 15 residues. Unmatched junction bases numbered 8, after V lost 3 bases and J lost 7 bases.

This receptor was obtained from a woman in her thirties or forties in a cohort exposed to, infected with or recovered from COVID-19 (not recorded which). The chain uses TRBV11-3 and TRBJ2-1, with TRBD1 matching over 8 bases. Sample: PBMCs or T cells enriched from blood (not recorded which). This CDR3 reads CASSLAGGAVNEQFF. CDR3 bases: TGTGCCAGCAGCTTGGCAGGGGGCGCGGTTAATGAGCAGTTCTTC. Looking up the rest from reference TRBV11-3 and TRBJ2-1 gives the full variable domain: EAGVVQSPRYKIIEKKQPVAFWCNPISGHNTLYWYLQNLGQGPELLIRYENEEAVDDSQLPKDRFSAERLKGVDSTLKIQPAELGDSAVYLCASSLAGGAVNEQFFGPGTRLTVL.